Listed here are 10 T cell receptor beta chains from one sample, sequenced in a study of Tregs in tolerant kidney transplant recipients. Sequencing used immunoSEQ multiplex PCR; TCRdb keeps in-frame clones, though not all of them. The sample totals roughly 25,000 clones. Related graft donors supplied nonmyeloablative bone marrow transplants, and mixed chimerism was transient. This specimen consisted of CD4+ T cells from blood (PBMCs), obtained 6 months after the transplant. The receptors here all came from a human patient who received a combined kidney and bone marrow transplant. These T cells may partly come from the graft donor.

Notes on this clone: With the read ending 3 residues before the CDR3 end, the germline J gene is used to fill in that end. The V and J genes are TRBV2 and TRBJ1-2, with 7 bases aligning to TRBD1. The CDR3 is made up of 13 amino acids. Germline CDR1 reads SNHLY; CDR2 reads FYNNEI. The trim removed 4 bases at V and 4 bases at J, leaving 3 bases unmatched. Here the CDR3 reads CASSATGTYGYTF. CDR3 bases read: TGTGCCAGCAGTGCGACAGGGACCTATGGC. Full variable domain (outside the CDR3, taken from reference TRBV2 and TRBJ1-2): EPEVTQTPSHQVTQMGQEVILRCVPISNHLYFYWYRQILGQKVEFLVSFYNNEISEKSEIFDDQFSVERPDGSNFTLKIRSTKLEDSAMYFCASSATGTYGYTFGSGTRLTVV.

Note on this clone: The CDR3 goes on 3 residues after the read ends, and that part is filled in from the germline J gene. This chain connects TRBV5-1 to TRBJ2-5; the match to TRBD2 covers 12 bases. This CDR3 region has 15 residues. V shed 5 bases and J 1 base; nucleotides not matched to a gene: 3. Germline V lookup: CDR1 SGHRS, CDR2 YFSETQ. CDR3 sequence: CASRRTSGTQETQYF. The sequenced CDR3 bases are TGCGCCAGCAGAAGGACTAGCGGGACCCAAGAGACC.

Comments on this clone: The read stops 3 residues short of the end of the CDR3; the missing end is completed from the germline J gene. The genes are TRBV10-2 and TRBJ2-1; 10 positions match TRBD2. Germline assignment: CDR1 WSHSY and CDR2 SAAADI. This CDR3 region has 15 residues. Trimming took 6 bases from V and 7 from J; bases not matched to a gene: 9. The sequenced CDR3 bases are TGCGCCAGCAGGGAAAGCGGGGGGGCCGGGAATGAG. Amino acid sequence: CASRESGGAGNE. From start to end, the CDR3 is CASRESGGAGNEQFF.

As to this clone: The sequenced fragment ends 3 residues before the CDR3 boundary, so the rest is inferred from the germline J gene. The chain combines TRBV19 with TRBJ2-1, with no clear D. The V gene lost 2 bases and the J gene lost 0 bases, with 8 bases spanning the gap. The CDR3 consists of 15 residues. The germline gives CDR1 LNHDA, CDR2 SQIVND (reference sequence). The CDR3 bases that were read are TGTGCCAGTAGTATACTTGCGGTCTCCTACAATGAG. It codes for CASSILAVSYNE. The entire CDR3 protein reads CASSILAVSYNEQFF.

Details on this clone: From the germline J gene comes the end of the CDR3, since the read stops 3 residues before it. V and J are TRBV19 and TRBJ1-3; 7 positions match TRBD1. The V and J ends lost 10 bases and 3 bases, in that order; junction bases with no gene match: 6. The V gene's germline CDR1 is LNHDA and CDR2 SQIVND (reference sequence). The CDR3 loop spans 13 amino acids. The CDR3 protein is CAISRGFGNTIYF. The DNA read from the CDR3 is TGTGCCATTTCCAGGGGGTTTGGAAACACC.

CDR3 DNA, as far as it was read: TGCGCCAGCAGTGAGTTGCAAAAGGGTTATGAG. This encodes CASSELQKGYE. The CDR3 in its entirety is CASSELQKGYEQFF. The gene calls are TRBV10-2 and TRBJ2-1; no reliable D call. The CDR3 end falls 3 residues outside the read, so it is completed with the germline J gene. V was trimmed by 1 base and J by 8 bases, leaving 12 bases between them. The CDR3 is made up of 14 amino acids. Germline loops: CDR1 WSHSY, CDR2 SAAADI.

Partial CDR3 DNA: TGCAGTGCTCCACGACAGAGGGGTGTTGGC. Its translation: CSAPRQRGVG. The CDR3 in full is CSAPRQRGVGYTF. The chain uses TRBV20-1 and TRBJ1-2; D is possibly TRBD1 (5 bases). The CDR3 goes on 3 residues after the read ends, and that part is filled in from the germline J gene. V was pared by 5 bases and J by 7 bases, with 17 bases between. Per the germline V gene, CDR1 is DFQATT and CDR2 is SNEGSKA (reference sequence). CDR3 length equals 13 residues.

The covered CDR3 bases are TGTGCCAGTAGTGACGGGGGTGGGTATGGC. Amino acids: CASSDGGGYG. The full CDR3 reads CASSDGGGYGYTF. The chain has TRBV19 and TRBJ1-2; D possibly corresponds to TRBD1 (5 bases). The CDR3 end lies 3 residues beyond the end of the read and is filled in from the germline J gene. V lost 5 bases to trimming and J lost 5 bases, with 12 bases between them. Germline CDR1 and CDR2: LNHDA and SQIVND (reference sequence). The CDR3 spans 13 residues.

About this clone itself: The CDR3 extends 3 residues past the end of the read, so its final part is completed from the germline J gene. This chain joins TRBV18 and TRBJ1-2; no clear D. Germline V lookup: CDR1 KGHSH, CDR2 LQKENI. Trimming removed 0 bases at V and 1 base at J, with 9 bases between. This CDR3 comprises 15 residues. CDR3 sequence reads: CASSPPRADNYGYTF. The sequenced CDR3 bases are TGTGCCAGCTCACCACCTAGGGCAGATAACTATGGC. Full variable domain (missing parts from reference TRBV18 and TRBJ1-2): NAGVMQNPRHLVRRRGQEARLRCSPMKGHSHVYWYRQLPEEGLKFMVYLQKENIIDESGMPKERFSAEFPKEGPSILRIQQVVRGDSAAYFCASSPPRADNYGYTFGSGTRLTVV.

Comments on this clone: The CDR3 end is not reached by the read, which stops 3 residues before it; the germline J gene fills it in. This chain links TRBV7-2 with TRBJ2-3; 8 bases map to TRBD1. The V gene end was trimmed by 0 bases and the J gene end by 3 bases; junction bases not matched to a gene: 5. This CDR3 spans 16 amino acids. Germline V gene data show CDR1 as SGHTA and CDR2 as FQGNSA. CDR3 protein: CASSLAGTGGTDTQYF. CDR3 DNA, as far as it was read: TGTGCCAGCAGCTTAGCGGGGACAGGAGGAACAGATACG.